This passage covers 5 T cell receptor beta chains from one sample sequenced in a study of T cells in Graves' hyperthyroidism and ophthalmopathy. Template material for amplifying TCR beta CDR3 regions consisted of RNA transcripts. Using the HTBI primer set, a first-round RT-PCR was run on the TCR CDR3. TCRdb re-called the multiplex PCR reads with MiXCR, one entry per CDR3 protein. In the table there are about half a million distinct CDR3 sequences, about 24% of which are singletons. Sequencing used blood. These receptors came from a woman aged 25-40 years with Graves' ophthalmopathy.

This clonotype was seen at least ten times. V gene TRBV4-1 combines with J gene TRBJ2-7, with 8 bases that match TRBD1. Losses at the gene ends were 2 bases for V and 5 bases for J; bases not matched to a gene: 5. This CDR3 region has 14 residues. The germline CDR1 and CDR2 sequences are MGHRA and YSYEKL. Here the CDR3 DNA reads TGCGCCAGCAGCCAACGGACAGGGAACCACGAGCAGTACTTC. It is translated as CASSQRTGNHEQYF.

This clonotype was picked up many times. V and J are TRBV27 and TRBJ2-7; TRBD1 agrees at 8 bases. Per germline, CDR1 MNHEY and CDR2 SMNVEV (reference sequence). The CDR3 extends over 14 amino acids. The V gene end was trimmed by 5 bases and the J gene end by 4 bases; junction bases not matched to a gene: 7. CDR3 coding DNA: TGTGCCAGCAGTACCCGGACAGGGTCTTACGAGCAGTACTTC. This codes for CASSTRTGSYEQYF.

This clonotype was seen at least ten times. The chain couples TRBV20-1 to TRBJ2-4; either TRBD1 or TRBD2 may fit D (5 bases each). The germline CDR1 and CDR2 sequences are DFQATT and SNEGSKA (reference sequence). V lost 5 bases, J lost 8 bases, and 19 bases lay in between. The length of the CDR3 is 14 residues. The CDR3 region has the DNA TGCAGTGCTCTTGTCCCGGGGCAGAGCTACATTCAGTACTTC. Translated, it gives CSALVPGQSYIQYF.

Many counts were recorded for this clonotype. This rearrangement joins TRBV28 to TRBJ1-1, with unresolved D. Trimming stripped 1 base from V and 0 bases from J, with 6 bases between. The CDR3 covers 14 residues. Germline CDR1 and CDR2: MDHEN and SYDVKM. CDR3 region: CASSLSSVNTEAFF. The DNA of the CDR3 is TGTGCCAGCAGTTTATCTTCGGTGAACACTGAAGCTTTCTTT.

This clonotype occurred a few times. The chain carries TRBV7-2 and TRBJ2-7; D not certain. CDR1 and CDR2 (germline): SGHTA, FQGNSA. Trimming cost V 0 bases and J 6 bases, with 6 bases left between them. CDR3 length: 12 amino acids. CDR3: CASSLAVGEQYF. The DNA of the CDR3 is TGTGCCAGCAGCTTAGCGGTGGGCGAGCAGTACTTC.